The source of this T cell receptor (beta chain) is a study of shared clonotypes between healthy human individuals. The protocol was immunoSEQ multiplex PCR, while the TCRdb copy is restricted to in-frame clones and leaves out a portion. The table includes about 2.2 million clones, 85% to 95% detected once. The naive CD8 fraction comprised CD45RO-negative cells positively selected for CCR7 and excluded terminally differentiated effector memory CD45RA+ cells. The ends were cut back, 0 bases at V and 3 bases at J, with 15 bases in the middle. The CDR3 spans 16 residues. Per the germline V gene, CDR1 is MGHRA and CDR2 is YSYEKL.

The sample was naive CD8+ T cells from PBMCs. This chain uses TRBV4-1 with TRBJ2-7, with D tentatively TRBD2 (6 bases). This TCR was recovered from a man aged 18 to 29 in good health. Some clones in this sample may be carry-over from other donors' samples. The CDR3 DNA is TGCGCCAGCAGCCAAGAGTTGATACTAGCTTTCTACGAGCAGTACTTC. Amino acids: CASSQELILAFYEQYF.